This T cell receptor beta chain was observed in a study of blood T cells in healthy people across ages. The sample providers were healthy Caucasian people from Russia, aged roughly 6 to 100. Per individual sample, total RNA of at least 5 micrograms was extracted. This clonotype has only a few counts. Germline values: CDR1 SEHNR, CDR2 FQNEAQ (reference sequence). V shed 2 bases, J shed 3 bases, and the junction held 5 bases outside the gene matches. The CDR3 is 16 amino acids. Primers used in a second PCR of roughly 6 to 12 cycles were a sample-barcoded 5' primer and a J-beta primer mix. From the 5' RACE reads, TCRdb called clonotypes with MiXCR, one entry per CDR3 protein. The sample yields some 700,000 distinct CDR3 sequences, 22% seen once.

Sequences were obtained from blood. This chain joins TRBV7-9 and TRBJ2-4; 9 nucleotides agree with TRBD1. This clonotype was sampled from a man aged 65 to 85 in good health. In DNA form, the CDR3 reads TGTGCCAGCAGCTTAACAGGGGGCGAGGGCAAAAACATTCAGTACTTC. This translates into CASSLTGGEGKNIQYF.